Listed below are T cell receptor beta chains from one sample, sequenced in a study of Ad26.COV2.S vaccination and SARS-CoV-2 variants. Measured with immunoSEQ multiplex PCR; TCRdb has only the in-frame clones, and not every one. The data show 450,000 to 550,000 clones, roughly 87% seen once. This material consisted of peripheral blood, taken in a trial of Ad26.COV2.S vaccine versus placebo. These receptors came from a person between 18 and 65 years old who received the Ad26.COV2.S COVID-19 vaccine or a placebo. Both conserved end residues are part of each CDR3. Each record gives: CDR3 protein, J gene, V gene.

CAISELDRVHEQYF | TRBJ2-7 | TRBV10-3
CASSQEPGASEKLFF | TRBJ1-4 | TRBV4-3
CASSLDTGTDTQYF | TRBJ2-3 | TRBV5-4
CASSERGVSHEQYF | TRBJ2-7 | TRBV2
CASSTNNYGYTF | TRBJ1-2 | TRBV6-5
CASSSRQGASNTEAFF | TRBJ1-1 | TRBV19
CASSPDRRTYGYTF | TRBJ1-2 | TRBV5-1
CASSQGIGGSEQYF | TRBJ2-7 | TRBV4-3
CASSPRDRGEQYF | TRBJ2-7 | TRBV4-2
CASRKPYQETQYF | TRBJ2-5 | TRBV7-9
CASKRGTGGRVNTEAFF | TRBJ1-1 | TRBV19
CAWSVQGEWYSNQPQHF | TRBJ1-5 | TRBV30
CASSLDVGIEAFF | TRBJ1-1 | TRBV11-2
CASSPGGSNQPQHF | TRBJ1-5 | TRBV5-1
CASSIEGPGHEQFF | TRBJ2-1 | TRBV11-3
CASSKLTRTVNNEQFF | TRBJ2-1 | TRBV21-1
CASSLIWNTEAFF | TRBJ1-1 | TRBV5-5
CASSRPGGRVETQYF | TRBJ2-5 | TRBV19
CASSPMGARETQYF | TRBJ2-5 | TRBV18
CAWNRGRGDQPQHF | TRBJ1-5 | TRBV30
CASSIDRPNKQYF | TRBJ2-7 | TRBV19
CASSKGLGTNEKLFF | TRBJ1-4 | TRBV10-2
CASMGSVRAFF | TRBJ1-1 | TRBV12-5
CAWSTYNQPQHF | TRBJ1-5 | TRBV30
CASSGDTAYEQYF | TRBJ2-7 | TRBV3-1/TRBV3-2
CATGQGFSEKLFF | TRBJ1-4 | TRBV6-6
CASSQADNPSYEQYF | TRBJ2-7 | TRBV4-3
CASSPPGENGEKLFF | TRBJ1-4 | TRBV18
CASRTGGQNTEAFF | TRBJ1-1 | TRBV11-1
CASSTTGGDVSGYTF | TRBJ1-2 | TRBV28
CASSQVQTSGGPDTQYF | TRBJ2-3 | TRBV3-1/TRBV3-2
CASSRMRGQSGNTIYF | TRBJ1-3 | TRBV11-2
CASSPGVYGYTF | TRBJ1-2 | TRBV6-5
CASSQRSSGTRAYNEQFF | TRBJ2-1 | TRBV4-2